This is a list of T cell receptor beta chains from one sample in a study of shared clonotypes between healthy human individuals. Method: immunoSEQ multiplex PCR; TCRdb's copy keeps in-frame clones and lacks some. The sample holds around 2,100,000 clones, just under 95% seen once. Sequenced sample: naive CD8+ T cells sorted from blood. The receptors here all came from a man between 18 and 35 years old in good health. CDR3s include the opening cysteine and the closing phenylalanine or tryptophan. D genes are given only for firm matches. Part of the rows lack a size; the others show once, few, many or a class for expanded clones.

J gene	V gene	clone size	D gene	CDR3 protein	CDR3 DNA
TRBJ1-6	TRBV10-3	-	-	CAISEYERSSYNSPLHF	TGTGCCATCAGTGAGTATGAACGGAGCTCCTATAATTCACCCCTCCACTTT
TRBJ2-7	TRBV5-1	few	-	CASSLVSYEQYF	TGCGCCAGCAGCTTGGTCTCCTACGAGCAGTACTTC
TRBJ2-5	TRBV6-6	-	-	CASSYTAVQETQYF	TGTGCCAGCAGTTACACTGCCGTCCAAGAGACCCAGTACTTC
TRBJ2-7	TRBV5-6	-	TRBD2	CASSLGTSVFSYEQYF	TGTGCCAGCAGCTTGGGGACTAGCGTATTCTCCTACGAGCAGTACTTC
TRBJ2-1	TRBV5-6	-	-	CASERSSYNEQFF	TGTGCCAGCGAAAGAAGCTCCTACAATGAGCAGTTCTTC
TRBJ2-5	TRBV7-6	-	-	CASSLNNQETQYF	TGTGCCAGCAGCTTAAACAACCAAGAGACCCAGTACTTC
TRBJ1-2	TRBV5-4	-	-	CASSLADSTRCTF	TGTGCCAGCAGCTTGGCCGACAGTACGAGGTGCACCTTC
TRBJ2-5	TRBV9	-	-	CASSKASGTTRETQYF	TGTGCCAGCAGCAAAGCCTCCGGGACCACCCGGGAGACCCAGTACTTC
TRBJ2-7	TRBV5-5	-	-	CASSFNGPYEQYF	TGTGCCAGCAGCTTTAATGGGCCCTACGAGCAGTACTTC
TRBJ2-1	TRBV30	-	-	CAWSVSSGYEQFF	TGTGCCTGGAGTGTTAGTAGCGGCTATGAGCAGTTCTTC
TRBJ2-1	TRBV6-5	-	TRBD2	CASSYGTSPNEQFF	TGTGCCAGCAGTTACGGGACTAGTCCCAATGAGCAGTTCTTC
TRBJ1-5	TRBV19	-	-	CASLGLSHNQPQHF	TGTGCCAGTTTGGGACTTTCCCACAATCAGCCCCAGCATTTT
TRBJ2-7	TRBV30	-	-	CAWSVGHHYEQYF	TGTGCCTGGAGTGTCGGACACCACTACGAGCAGTACTTC
TRBJ1-1	TRBV28	-	-	CASSTPGRINTEAFF	TGTGCCAGCAGTACACCCGGACGGATAAACACTGAAGCTTTCTTT
TRBJ1-2	TRBV4-1	-	TRBD1	CASSQRDRGNYYGYTF	TGCGCCAGCAGCCAGCGAGACAGGGGTAATTACTATGGCTACACCTTC
TRBJ2-5	TRBV19	-	-	CASSIDQVGGQYF	TGTGCCAGTAGTATAGATCAAGTGGGGGGTCAGTACTTC
TRBJ2-2	TRBV5-4	-	-	CASSLEGNTGELFF	TGTGCCAGCAGCCTGGAAGGGAACACCGGGGAGCTGTTTTTT
TRBJ1-2	TRBV6-5	-	-	CASSYGQGLGGYTF	TGTGCCAGCAGTTATGGGCAGGGGTTGGGAGGCTACACCTTC
TRBJ2-5	TRBV5-6	-	TRBD1	CASSLPGQGKETQYF	TGTGCCAGCAGCCTTCCGGGACAGGGGAAAGAGACCCAGTACTTC
TRBJ2-3	TRBV7-2	-	-	CASSFLGAPDTQYF	TGTGCCAGCAGCTTCTTGGGGGCGCCAGATACGCAGTATTTT
TRBJ1-1	TRBV11-2	-	-	CASSLWRGGTTEAFF	TGTGCCAGCAGCTTATGGCGGGGCGGAACAACTGAAGCTTTCTTT
TRBJ2-5	TRBV11-2	-	-	CASSLVLSVGQETQYF	TGTGCCAGCAGCTTAGTGCTTTCGGTCGGCCAAGAGACCCAGTACTTC
TRBJ2-3	TRBV28	-	-	CASSAPTADTQYF	TGTGCCAGCAGTGCTCCGACAGCAGATACGCAGTATTTT
TRBJ2-7	TRBV10-3	-	TRBD2	CAISSELGSPSGGYYEQYF	TGTGCCATCAGTTCCGAATTGGGTTCCCCTAGCGGGGGCTACTACGAGCAGTACTTC
TRBJ1-2	TRBV7-9	-	-	CASSFLGQNYGYTF	TGTGCCAGCAGCTTTTTGGGCCAAAACTATGGCTACACCTTC
TRBJ2-1	TRBV10-2	-	-	CASSEYLAGRGNEQFF	TGCGCCAGCAGTGAGTATTTGGCAGGGCGTGGCAATGAGCAGTTCTTC
TRBJ1-5	TRBV27	-	-	CASGDTAEPQHF	TGTGCCAGCGGGGATACAGCTGAGCCCCAGCATTTT
TRBJ2-1	TRBV4-1	-	-	CASSQIYGLTSLNNEQFF	TGCGCCAGCAGCCAAATATATGGGCTAACCAGTTTAAACAATGAGCAGTTCTTC
TRBJ1-1	TRBV6-6	-	TRBD1	CASSYTTGGGTEAFF	TGTGCCAGCAGTTACACAACAGGGGGGGGCACTGAAGCTTTCTTT
TRBJ2-4	TRBV11-2	-	TRBD2	CASSLAGGPLNIQYF	TGTGCCAGCAGCTTAGCGGGGGGGCCCTTAAACATTCAGTACTTC
TRBJ2-7	TRBV13	-	TRBD1	CASSGYRDRRAEQYF	TGTGCCAGCTCAGGGTACCGGGACAGGCGGGCCGAGCAGTACTTC
TRBJ1-1	TRBV4-3	-	TRBD1	CASSRDRGFFGTEAFF	TGCGCCAGCAGCCGGGACAGGGGGTTCTTCGGCACTGAAGCTTTCTTT
TRBJ1-3	TRBV6-6	-	-	CASSDTERDGNTIYF	TGTGCCAGCAGCGACACTGAGAGGGACGGAAACACCATATATTTT
TRBJ2-3	TRBV6-5	once	TRBD1	CASRWTGGSLDTQYF	TGTGCCAGCAGGTGGACAGGGGGTTCTCTAGATACGCAGTATTTT
TRBJ1-1	TRBV6-5	-	-	CASSLGPGAGLYEAFF	TGTGCCAGCAGTTTGGGGCCGGGGGCAGGCTTGTATGAAGCTTTCTTT
TRBJ1-1	TRBV10-1	-	-	CASSDVRDAEAFF	TGCGCCAGCAGTGATGTCAGGGACGCTGAAGCTTTCTTT
TRBJ1-4	TRBV4-3	-	-	CASSQEGFTGLGNEKLFF	TGCGCCAGCAGCCAAGAAGGATTTACAGGGTTGGGAAATGAAAAACTGTTTTTT
TRBJ2-7	TRBV2	-	-	CASSVGVGSIYEQYF	TGTGCCAGCAGTGTGGGGGTTGGGTCTATCTACGAGCAGTACTTC
TRBJ2-7	TRBV6-5	-	-	CASSYDISSYEQYF	TGTGCCAGCAGTTACGATATAAGCTCCTACGAGCAGTACTTC
TRBJ2-7	TRBV7-9	-	-	CASSFPQGYSYEQYF	TGTGCCAGCAGCTTCCCACAGGGATACTCCTACGAGCAGTACTTC
TRBJ1-2	TRBV27	-	-	CASSADRYSGYTF	TGTGCCAGCAGTGCAGACAGGTATTCAGGCTACACCTTC
TRBJ2-2	TRBV4-3	-	-	CASSHIEGTGELFF	TGCGCCAGCAGCCACATAGAGGGCACCGGGGAGCTGTTTTTT
TRBJ2-1	TRBV27	-	-	CASSLSPYNEQFF	TGTGCCAGCAGTTTATCGCCCTACAATGAGCAGTTCTTC
TRBJ2-1	TRBV25-1	-	-	CASSELEGEDEQFF	TGTGCCAGCAGTGAATTAGAGGGAGAGGATGAGCAGTTCTTC
TRBJ1-6	TRBV27	-	-	CASSPGSGANSPLHF	TGTGCCAGCAGTCCAGGTTCGGGGGCAAATTCACCCCTCCACTTT
TRBJ2-5	TRBV7-9	once	-	CASSLPDRRGEETQYF	TGTGCCAGCAGCTTACCAGACAGGAGGGGGGAGGAGACCCAGTACTTC
TRBJ2-3	TRBV30	-	-	CAWDPAEGVRTDTQYF	TGTGCCTGGGACCCCGCCGAGGGTGTTCGCACAGATACGCAGTATTTT
TRBJ2-1	TRBV5-4	-	-	CASGPRGPNNEQFF	TGTGCCAGCGGCCCCCGGGGGCCGAACAATGAGCAGTTCTTC
TRBJ2-7	TRBV7-8	-	-	CASSLAPAPVSYEQYF	TGTGCCAGCAGCTTAGCGCCGGCCCCGGTTTCCTACGAGCAGTACTTC
TRBJ2-7	TRBV4-1	-	-	CASSLRDRTYEQYF	TGCGCCAGCAGCCTCCGAGACAGGACCTACGAGCAGTACTTC
TRBJ1-1	TRBV10-3	-	-	CAISERGDTEAFF	TGTGCCATCAGTGAGAGAGGGGACACTGAAGCTTTCTTT
TRBJ1-1	TRBV29-1	few	-	CSVEENTEAFF	TGCAGCGTTGAGGAGAACACTGAAGCTTTCTTT
TRBJ2-7	TRBV13	-	TRBD2	CASSLGGGAFYEQYF	TGTGCCAGCAGCTTAGGCGGGGGGGCCTTCTACGAGCAGTACTTC
TRBJ2-7	TRBV5-5	-	-	CASSLYGGDYEQYF	TGTGCCAGCAGCTTGTATGGGGGCGACTACGAGCAGTACTTC
TRBJ2-5	TRBV13	-	TRBD2	CASSFASGTETQYF	TGTGCCAGCAGCTTTGCCAGCGGGACTGAGACCCAGTACTTC
TRBJ1-6	TRBV6-6	few	TRBD1	CASSSTGQNYNSPLHF	TGTGCCAGCAGTTCTACGGGACAGAACTATAATTCACCCCTCCACTTT